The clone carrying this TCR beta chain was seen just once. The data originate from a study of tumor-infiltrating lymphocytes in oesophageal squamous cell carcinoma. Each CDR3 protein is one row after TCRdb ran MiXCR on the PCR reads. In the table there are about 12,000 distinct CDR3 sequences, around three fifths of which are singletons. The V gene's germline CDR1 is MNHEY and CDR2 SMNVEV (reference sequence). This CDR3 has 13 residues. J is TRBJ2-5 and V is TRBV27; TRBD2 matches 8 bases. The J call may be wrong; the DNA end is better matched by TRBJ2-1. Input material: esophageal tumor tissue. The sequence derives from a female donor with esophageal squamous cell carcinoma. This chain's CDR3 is CASAGGANNEQFF. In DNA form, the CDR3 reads TGTGCCAGCGCGGGGGGAGCAAACAATGAGCAGTTCTTC.